These 2 T cell receptor beta chains were sequenced from one sample in a study of radiotherapy plus CTLA-4 blockade in lung cancer (dated by TCRdb to between 2018 and 2020). The method behind the library was the immunoSEQ multiplex PCR assay. TCRdb provides this immuneACCESS table in a form limited to in-frame rearrangements. Some clones are lacking; in checked studies, under half of them reflect an unresolved V gene, and why the rest are absent is not known. The sample records 90,000 or so clones, roughly 80% of which are singletons. The ten largest account for roughly 0.82% of the sample. The sequencing used peripheral blood, collected from a patient treated with radiotherapy plus ipilimumab. These receptors all come from a human donor with non-small cell lung cancer who had stable disease on radiotherapy plus ipilimumab.

V usage is TRBV14 and J usage is TRBJ1-3; TRBD1 might be the D (5 bases). CDR3 size: 17 residues. The germline V gene encodes CDR1 SGHDN and CDR2 FVKESK. The germline V and J ends were trimmed by 3 bases and 0 bases, with 15 bases remaining between them. The CDR3 coding sequence is TGTGCCAGCAGCCATGAAGGGACGCAGGCCTCTGGAAACACCATATATTTT. This encodes CASSHEGTQASGNTIYF. Full variable domain (missing parts from reference TRBV14 and TRBJ1-3): EAGVTQFPSHSVIEKGQTVTLRCDPISGHDNLYWYRRVMGKEIKFLLHFVKESKQDESGMPNNRFLAERTGGTYSTLKVQPAELEDSGVYFCASSHEGTQASGNTIYFGEGSWLTVV.

This sequence joins TRBV5-4 and TRBJ2-3, with TRBD2 identical over 14 bases. This CDR3 has 20 residues. V trimming: 5 bases; J trimming: 0 bases; junction bases outside the gene matches: 14. Germline V CDR1 and CDR2: SGHNT, YYREEE (reference sequence). The CDR3 spells CASRYWIGTSGGHSTDTQYF. The CDR3, as DNA: TGTGCCAGCAGATATTGGATCGGGACTAGCGGGGGACATAGCACAGATACGCAGTATTTT.